The 13 T cell receptor beta chains below come from one sample, sequenced in a study of blood T cell repertoires in COVID-19. Method: immunoSEQ multiplex PCR; TCRdb's copy keeps in-frame clones and lacks some. The table lists about 160,000 clones, 70% to 90% of them singletons, with around 6.7% in the top ten. The sequencing input was PBMCs or T cells enriched from blood (not recorded which). These receptors originate from a woman between 50 and 59 years old who had recovered from COVID-19.

The genes are TRBV30 and TRBJ2-1; 8 bases are a match to TRBD2. V was clipped by 3 bases and J by 9 bases; unmatched bases: 16. Per germline, CDR1 GTSNPN and CDR2 SVGIG (reference sequence). This CDR3 spans 16 amino acids. CDR3 sequence reads: CAWRPPGVAGQGEQFF. In nucleotides, the CDR3 is TGTGCCTGGAGGCCCCCCGGGGTAGCGGGGCAGGGTGAGCAGTTCTTC.

This chain joins TRBV14 and TRBJ1-2; 9 bases match TRBD1. The V and J ends lost 5 bases and 7 bases, in that order; junction bases with no gene match: 14. Germline lookup yields CDR1 SGHDN and CDR2 FVKESK. This CDR3 is 16 amino acids long. This CDR3 reads CASSSYTGGRLGGYTF. The CDR3 DNA reads as TGTGCCAGCAGCTCATACACAGGGGGCCGGCTGGGTGGCTACACCTTC.

The rearrangement uses TRBV9 and TRBJ2-6; D is possibly TRBD1 (6 bases). V was clipped by 2 bases and J by 2 bases, with 8 bases between them. Germline V gene lookup returns CDR1 SGDLS and CDR2 YYNGEE. There are 15 residues in the CDR3. The CDR3 reads CASSVPGAGANVLTF. The CDR3 region has the DNA TGTGCCAGCAGCGTCCCAGGGGCTGGGGCCAACGTCCTGACTTTC.

V usage is TRBV18 and J usage is TRBJ2-5, with 7 bases aligning to TRBD1. The V and J ends lost 4 bases and 2 bases, in that order; junction bases with no gene match: 10. From germline, CDR1 is KGHSH and CDR2 LQKENI. The CDR3 is 16 amino acids. CDR3 sequence (DNA): TGTGCCAGCTCACTTAACAGGGGAAGTCCTCAAGAGACCCAGTACTTC. Its protein is CASSLNRGSPQETQYF.

The gene calls are TRBV19 and TRBJ1-1; D gene ambiguous. CDR1 LNHDA and CDR2 SQIVND come from the germline V gene (reference sequence). V lost 2 bases and J lost 5, with 9 bases in between. There are 13 residues in the CDR3. The CDR3 DNA is TGTGCCAGTAGTATAAAAGATACTACTGAAGCTTTCTTT. It yields the protein CASSIKDTTEAFF. The whole variable domain, filled in from reference TRBV19 and TRBJ1-1, reads DGGITQSPKYLFRKEGQNVTLSCEQNLNHDAMYWYRQDPGQGLRLIYYSQIVNDFQKGDIAEGYSVSREKKESFPLTVTSAQKNPTAFYLCASSIKDTTEAFFGQGTRLTVV.

J is TRBJ2-2 and V is TRBV12-3 or TRBV12-4, with unresolved D. With 5 bases removed from V and 3 bases from J, the gap between germline ends came to 4 bases. The CDR3 covers 12 residues. The CDR3 sequence: CASSPDTGELFF. The CDR3 DNA sequence: TGTGCCAGCAGTCCCGACACCGGGGAGCTGTTTTTT.

CDR3 bases: TGCGCCAGCAGCTCCTTGGGTGAGGGGGACAGGGCCGGGGAGCTGTTTTTT. Protein: CASSSLGEGDRAGELFF. The V gene is TRBV5-1, the J gene TRBJ2-2; TRBD1 matches 9 bases. Trimming at V came to 3 bases and at J to 6 bases, leaving 12 bases not matched to a gene. The CDR3 totals 17 residues. Germline V lookup: CDR1 SGHRS, CDR2 YFSETQ.

The chain has TRBV11-2 and TRBJ2-7; TRBD2 agrees at 7 bases. Germline CDR1 and CDR2: SGHAT and FQNNGV. The V segment lost 10 bases and the J segment 2 bases; nucleotides outside the gene matches: 5. The CDR3 spans 12 residues. The CDR3 sequence: CAIREGPYEQYF. The CDR3 DNA is TGTGCCATTAGGGAGGGGCCCTACGAGCAGTACTTC.

The chain links TRBV29-1 to TRBJ1-2; TRBD1 might be the D (6 bases). CDR1 SQVTM and CDR2 ANQGSEA come from the germline V gene. The CDR3 has 13 amino acids. Trimming stripped 5 bases from V and 4 bases from J, with 14 bases between. CDR3 nucleotide sequence: TGCAGCGTTAAGGGGGGGACACGCTATGGCTACACCTTC. Translated, it gives CSVKGGTRYGYTF.

The chain recombines TRBV9 with TRBJ1-2; perhaps TRBD1 as D (6 bases). V shed 4 bases and J shed 0 bases, with 13 bases lying between them. This CDR3 is 15 amino acids long. Germline values: CDR1 SGDLS, CDR2 YYNGEE. The chain's CDR3 is CASSPRQDTNYGYTF. CDR3 bases: TGTGCCAGCAGCCCGAGACAGGATACTAACTATGGCTACACCTTC.

The chain joins TRBV7-2 to TRBJ2-3, with D perhaps TRBD1 (6 bases). The CDR3 contains 16 residues. V lost 0 bases and J 4 bases, leaving 14 bases between the germline ends. CDR1 and CDR2 from the germline V gene are SGHTA and FQGNSA. The CDR3 here is CASSLASRGSADTQYF. As DNA, the CDR3 is TGTGCCAGCAGCTTAGCCTCAAGGGGGTCAGCAGATACGCAGTATTTT.

This clone was observed a few times. V and J are TRBV6-2 or TRBV6-3 and TRBJ1-5; the match to TRBD1 covers 10 bases. Germline CDR1 reads MNHEY; CDR2 reads SVGEGT. V gave up 2 bases and J gave up 5 bases; unmatched junction bases: 9. CDR3 length equals 17 residues. The CDR3 DNA sequence: TGTGCCAGCAGTTACCTACCGGGACAGGGGTTTTATCAGCCCCAGCATTTT. It is translated as CASSYLPGQGFYQPQHF.

The chain combines TRBV2 with TRBJ2-1, with 8 positions matching TRBD2. The ends lost 3 bases at V and 4 bases at J; junction bases unmatched: 2. Looked up from germline, CDR1 is SNHLY and CDR2 is FYNNEI. The CDR3 is made up of 14 amino acids. The CDR3, as DNA: TGTGCCAGCAGTGAGGGACTAGTATACAATGAGCAGTTCTTC. Its protein is CASSEGLVYNEQFF. Full variable domain (remainder filled in from reference TRBV2 and TRBJ2-1): EPEVTQTPSHQVTQMGQEVILRCVPISNHLYFYWYRQILGQKVEFLVSFYNNEISEKSEIFDDQFSVERPDGSNFTLKIRSTKLEDSAMYFCASSEGLVYNEQFFGPGTRLTVL.